The text below deals with one T cell receptor beta chain. As processed by the authors: Estimation of nucleated cell counts relied on the amplification of reference gene primers. Only in-frame clones appear in the TCRdb table, and some are missing; sequencing was by immunoSEQ multiplex PCR. V and J calls plus clone size are reproduced from that table; the DNA served to infer D and trimming. The sample includes about 220,000 clones, 70% to 85% of them seen just once. This sample is drawn from a study of blood T cell repertoires in COVID-19. Overall study context: Sites across the United States, Italy and Spain contributed samples from acute and convalescent COVID-19.

The CDR3 extends over 14 amino acids. The ends lost 4 bases at V and 6 bases at J; junction bases unmatched: 8. Germline assignment: CDR1 SGHKS and CDR2 YYEKEE (reference sequence). The sequenced sample consisted of peripheral blood. The chain couples TRBV5-5 to TRBJ2-3, with TRBD1 matching over 7 bases. The clonotype was recovered from a man in his fifties or sixties with active or convalescent COVID-19. CDR3 sequence (DNA): TGTGCCAGCAGCACTGGACAGGTTAAGGATACGCAGTATTTT. It translates to CASSTGQVKDTQYF.